Following are 17 T cell receptor beta chains from one sample sequenced in a study of lymphopenia after photon versus proton radiotherapy. Assay used: immunoSEQ multiplex PCR; TCRdb lists only in-frame clones, some missing. The data show about 39,000 clones, with approximately 90% seen just once and 12% to 15% held by the top ten. The sample in question was peripheral blood, obtained from a patient treated with photon-based radiotherapy. These TCRs come from a man aged 55 to 70 with cholangiocarcinoma.

The genes are TRBV5-5 and TRBJ2-2, with D uncertain. The CDR3 is made up of 14 amino acids. The germline V gene has CDR1 SGHKS and CDR2 YYEKEE (reference sequence). V was pared by 3 bases and J by 2 bases, with 8 bases between. The CDR3 spells CASSSLVNTGELFF. For the CDR3, the DNA is TGTGCCAGCAGCTCACTGGTTAACACCGGGGAGCTGTTTTTT.

The CDR3 loop is CASSVGTGGQPQHF. DNA of the CDR3: TGTGCCAGCAGCGTCGGGACAGGGGGCCAGCCCCAGCATTTT. The chain combines TRBV9 with TRBJ1-5; 12 bases map to TRBD1. This CDR3 is 14 amino acids long. Looked up from germline, CDR1 is SGDLS and CDR2 is YYNGEE. With V trimmed by 2 bases and J by 7 bases, 1 base remained unmatched.

This chain connects TRBV11-2 to TRBJ2-7, with D perhaps TRBD1 (6 bases). Germline CDR1 reads SGHAT; CDR2 reads FQNNGV. This CDR3 contains 15 residues. V shed 5 bases and J shed 2 bases, with 16 bases lying between them. The CDR3 sequence: CASSPQGIRTYEQYF. CDR3 DNA: TGTGCCAGCAGCCCGCAGGGGATTAGGACCTACGAGCAGTACTTC. The full variable domain, its missing parts supplied by reference TRBV11-2 and TRBJ2-7, is EAGVAQSPRYKIIEKRQSVAFWCNPISGHATLYWYQQILGQGPKLLIQFQNNGVVDDSQLPKDRFSAERLKGVDSTLKIQPAKLEDSAVYLCASSPQGIRTYEQYFGPGTRLTVT.

V gene TRBV7-3 combines with J gene TRBJ2-7; 12 nucleotides agree with TRBD1. Trimming removed 5 bases from V and 2 bases from J; junction bases left unmatched: 10. The germline gives CDR1 SGHTA, CDR2 FQGTGA. The CDR3 totals 17 residues. The CDR3 DNA reads as TGTGCCAGCAGCCCCGGATTTGGGACAGGGGGCGCCTACGAGCAGTACTTC. Translated: CASSPGFGTGGAYEQYF.

The J gene is TRBJ2-7, the V gene TRBV4-2; TRBD2 aligns across 8 bases. The CDR3 covers 15 residues. The germline V gene encodes CDR1 LGHNA and CDR2 YNFKEQ. Losses at the gene ends were 1 base for V and 1 base for J; bases not matched to a gene: 3. The CDR3 reads CASSQGPSGSYEQYF. The CDR3, as DNA: TGTGCCAGCAGCCAAGGGCCTAGCGGGTCCTACGAGCAGTACTTC.

A single count supports this clone. The chain carries TRBV6-5 and TRBJ1-5; D gene uncertain. V shed 6 bases and J shed 0 bases, with 9 bases lying between them. CDR1 MNHEY and CDR2 SVGAGI come from the germline V gene. This CDR3 has 14 residues. The CDR3 coding sequence is TGTGCCAGCAGCAGAGGAGTTAGCAATCAGCCCCAGCATTTT. Protein product: CASSRGVSNQPQHF.

This chain joins TRBV7-2 and TRBJ1-1, with D uncertain. V lost 5 bases and J 1 base, leaving 8 bases between the germline ends. The CDR3 runs 13 residues. Germline V gene lookup returns CDR1 SGHTA and CDR2 FQGNSA. The CDR3 protein is CASSITPNTEAFF. DNA of the CDR3: TGTGCCAGCAGCATTACACCGAACACTGAAGCTTTCTTT.

The V call is TRBV18, the J call TRBJ1-6, with no clear D. Germline V gives CDR1 KGHSH, CDR2 LQKENI. V lost 5 bases and J 7 bases, leaving 9 bases between the germline ends. The length of the CDR3 is 13 residues. The chain's CDR3 is CASSADLNSPLHF. DNA of the CDR3: TGTGCCAGCTCAGCCGATTTAAATTCACCCCTCCACTTT.

The gene calls are TRBV28 and TRBJ1-1; D is possibly TRBD1 (6 bases). This CDR3 has 14 residues. Between the trimmed V and J ends, which lost 2 bases and 2 bases, there was a span of 9 bases. Germline V lookup: CDR1 MDHEN, CDR2 SYDVKM. CDR3 bases: TGTGCCAGCAGTTTACCAGGGGTTAACACTGAAGCTTTCTTT. Amino acids: CASSLPGVNTEAFF.

V and J are TRBV19 and TRBJ2-2, with 7 bases fitting TRBD1. Germline V CDR1 and CDR2: LNHDA, SQIVND (reference sequence). The junction had 9 bases not matched to a gene; V was cut back by 9 bases and J by 5 bases. The CDR3 length is 14 residues. CDR3 DNA: TGTGCCAGCTCCGGGACAGTAGGTACCGGGGAGCTGTTTTTT. This sequence encodes CASSGTVGTGELFF.

The chain employs TRBV6-5 and TRBJ2-7, with D tentatively TRBD1 (6 bases). CDR3 size: 13 residues. Germline V lookup: CDR1 MNHEY, CDR2 SVGAGI. Trimming shortened V by 5 bases and J by 7 bases, and 15 bases separated the two germline ends. The CDR3, as DNA: TGTGCCAGCAGTGACCCAGGGGTATTAGAGCAGTACTTC. Translated, it gives CASSDPGVLEQYF.

This clone was recorded only once. The V and J genes are TRBV19 and TRBJ2-6; a weak D match, TRBD1 (6 bases). CDR1 and CDR2 (germline): LNHDA, SQIVND (reference sequence). Deletions cut 2 bases from V and 4 bases from J, with 9 bases between. This CDR3 contains 15 residues. This chain's CDR3 is CASSITGTGANVLTF. In nucleotides, the CDR3 is TGTGCCAGTAGTATAACCGGGACAGGGGCCAACGTCCTGACTTTC.

The chain joins TRBV9 to TRBJ1-1; 8 bases line up with TRBD1. Germline values: CDR1 SGDLS, CDR2 YYNGEE. The CDR3 is made up of 15 amino acids. Trimming at V came to 2 bases and at J to 4 bases, leaving 7 bases not matched to a gene. This CDR3 reads CASSVHRGSTTEAFF. The CDR3, as DNA: TGTGCCAGCAGCGTGCACAGGGGGTCAACCACTGAAGCTTTCTTT.

In this sample, this clone turned up once. The chain couples TRBV18 to TRBJ2-1, with a possible D match to TRBD1 (6 bases). The germline V and J ends were trimmed by 5 bases and 5 bases, with 16 bases remaining between them. CDR1 and CDR2 from the germline V gene are KGHSH and LQKENI. This CDR3 has 15 amino acids. The CDR3 sequence: CASSTGTPMNNEQFF. The CDR3 region has the DNA TGTGCCAGCTCAACCGGGACACCTATGAACAATGAGCAGTTCTTC.

The table lists this clone with a few counts. The chain recombines TRBV29-1 with TRBJ1-1, with a tentative D call TRBD1 (5 bases). Germline V gene sequence: CDR1 SQVTM, CDR2 ANQGSEA. V dropped 6 bases and J dropped 7 bases, with 9 bases sitting between them. The CDR3 is 10 residues long. CDR3: CSVFDSEAFF. CDR3 nucleotide sequence: TGCAGCGTCTTCGACAGTGAAGCTTTCTTT.

The genes are TRBV7-2 and TRBJ2-5; 10 bases line up with TRBD1. Trimming took 5 bases from V and 5 from J; bases not matched to a gene: 5. Germline CDR1 and CDR2: SGHTA and FQGNSA. This CDR3 has 14 residues. The CDR3 DNA follows: TGTGCCAGCAGCCTTCAGACAGGGGGCGAGACCCAGTACTTC. It codes for CASSLQTGGETQYF.

The chain recombines TRBV7-2 with TRBJ2-7; 11 nucleotides align to TRBD2. The CDR3 spans 15 residues. Germline trimming cut 3 bases from V and 5 bases from J; bases unmatched to any gene: 6. Germline CDR1 is SGHTA and CDR2 is FQGNSA. CDR3 bases: TGTGCCAGCAGCTTCCGACTAGCGGGAAAAGACGAGCAGTACTTC. This codes for CASSFRLAGKDEQYF.